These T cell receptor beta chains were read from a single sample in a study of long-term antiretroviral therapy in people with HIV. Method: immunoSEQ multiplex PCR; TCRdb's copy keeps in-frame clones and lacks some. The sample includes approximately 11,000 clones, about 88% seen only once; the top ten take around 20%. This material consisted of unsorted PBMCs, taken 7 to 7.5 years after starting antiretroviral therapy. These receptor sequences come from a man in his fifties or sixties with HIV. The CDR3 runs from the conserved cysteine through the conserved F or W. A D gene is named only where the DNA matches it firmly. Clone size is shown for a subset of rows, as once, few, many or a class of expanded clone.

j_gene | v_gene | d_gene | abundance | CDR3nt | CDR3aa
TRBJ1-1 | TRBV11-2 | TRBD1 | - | TGTGCCAGCAGCTTAGCGGACAGGGAGTGGACTGAAGCTTTCTTT | CASSLADREWTEAFF
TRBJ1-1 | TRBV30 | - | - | TGTGCCTGGAGTTCGGGGCCTACTGAAGCTTTCTTT | CAWSSGPTEAFF
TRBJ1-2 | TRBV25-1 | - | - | TGTGCCAGCAGTGATTACTGGGGGGAGAATGGCTACACCTTC | CASSDYWGENGYTF
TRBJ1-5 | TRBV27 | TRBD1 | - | TGTGCCAGCAGGACAGGGGTTGGCAATCAGCCCCAGCATTTT | CASRTGVGNQPQHF
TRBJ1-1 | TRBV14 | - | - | TGTGCCAGCAGCCAAGATTTTCGGTTTATGAACACTGAAGCTTTCTTT | CASSQDFRFMNTEAFF
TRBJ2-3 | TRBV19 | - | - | TGTGCCAGTAGTATAAGGGAAGCGGCTAGCACAGATACGCAGTATTTT | CASSIREAASTDTQYF
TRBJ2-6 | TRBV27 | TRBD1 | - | TGTGCCAGCAGCTCAGGACAGGACGTCCTCTCTGGGGCCAACGTCCTGACTTTC | CASSSGQDVLSGANVLTF
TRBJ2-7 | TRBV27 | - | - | TGTGCCAGCAGTTTATCCACGTCCGACGAGCAGTACTTC | CASSLSTSDEQYF
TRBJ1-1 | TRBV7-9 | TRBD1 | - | TGTGCCAGCAGCAGCATTTTGGGGACAGGGGGCGCAGTGTGGACTGAAGCTTTCTTT | CASSSILGTGGAVWTEAFF
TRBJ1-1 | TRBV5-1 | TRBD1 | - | TGCGCCAGCAGCTTAGGGGGCGGGGACACTGAAGCTTTCTTT | CASSLGGGDTEAFF
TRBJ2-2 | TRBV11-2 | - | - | TGTGCCAGCAGCGGTCCGGCGGCCGGGGAGCTGTTTTTT | CASSGPAAGELFF
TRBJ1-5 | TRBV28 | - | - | TGTGCCAGCAGTTTATACTCAATGAATCAGCCCCAGCATTTT | CASSLYSMNQPQHF
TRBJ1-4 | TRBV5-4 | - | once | TGTGCCAGCAGCTCTTATAATGAAAAACTGTTTTTT | CASSSYNEKLFF
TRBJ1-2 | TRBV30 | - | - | TGTGCCTGGAGGCAGGGACCCAACTATGGCTACACCTTC | CAWRQGPNYGYTF
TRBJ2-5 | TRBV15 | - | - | TGTGCCACCAGCAGAGCCCGGACAGTGAAGAGCCAAGAGACCCAGTACTTC | CATSRARTVKSQETQYF
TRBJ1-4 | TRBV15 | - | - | TGTGCCACCAGCAGATCAAGTCGATCTACTAATGAAAAACTGTTTTTT | CATSRSSRSTNEKLFF
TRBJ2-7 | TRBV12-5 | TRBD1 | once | TGTGCTAGTGGTTACTACCTGGGACAGCTTTCCTACGAGCAGTACTTC | CASGYYLGQLSYEQYF
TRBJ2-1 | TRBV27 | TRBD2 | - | TGTGCCAGCAGGGCGGGGGGCATGTTCTACAATGAGCAGTTCTTC | CASRAGGMFYNEQFF
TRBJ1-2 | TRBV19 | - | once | TGTGCCAGTAGTTTTGGGTCGAACAACTATGGCTACACCTTC | CASSFGSNNYGYTF
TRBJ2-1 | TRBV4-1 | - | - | TGCGCCAGCAGCCAACTCAACACTCCACTTAATGAGCAGTTCTTC | CASSQLNTPLNEQFF
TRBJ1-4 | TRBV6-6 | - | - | TGTGCCAGCACGGATGGGCAGGGTAATGAAAAACTGTTTTTT | CASTDGQGNEKLFF
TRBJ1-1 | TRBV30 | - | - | TGTGCCTGGACCGTGGGCAACGCTGAAGCTTTCTTT | CAWTVGNAEAFF
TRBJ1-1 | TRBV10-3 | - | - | TGTGCCATCAGACCAGACAGGTCGAATGAAGCTTTCTTT | CAIRPDRSNEAFF
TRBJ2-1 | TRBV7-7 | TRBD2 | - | TGTGCCAGCAGCCAAGGGAGCGGGACCCCCCACAATGAGCAGTTCTTC | CASSQGSGTPHNEQFF
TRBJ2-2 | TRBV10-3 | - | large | TGTGCCATCAGCCTGAGGGTCACCGGGTCGGAGCTGTTTTTT | CAISLRVTGSELFF
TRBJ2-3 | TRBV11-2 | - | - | TGTGCCAGCAGCCACAGTGGAGGGGGCCTCACAGATACGCAGTATTTT | CASSHSGGGLTDTQYF
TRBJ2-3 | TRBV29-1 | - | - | TGCAGCGTTCAGTCAGGACGCACAGATACGCAGTATTTT | CSVQSGRTDTQYF
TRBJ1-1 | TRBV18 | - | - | TGTGCCAGCGGAGAACAGGCCACGGGGTTGGCTTTCTTT | CASGEQATGLAFF